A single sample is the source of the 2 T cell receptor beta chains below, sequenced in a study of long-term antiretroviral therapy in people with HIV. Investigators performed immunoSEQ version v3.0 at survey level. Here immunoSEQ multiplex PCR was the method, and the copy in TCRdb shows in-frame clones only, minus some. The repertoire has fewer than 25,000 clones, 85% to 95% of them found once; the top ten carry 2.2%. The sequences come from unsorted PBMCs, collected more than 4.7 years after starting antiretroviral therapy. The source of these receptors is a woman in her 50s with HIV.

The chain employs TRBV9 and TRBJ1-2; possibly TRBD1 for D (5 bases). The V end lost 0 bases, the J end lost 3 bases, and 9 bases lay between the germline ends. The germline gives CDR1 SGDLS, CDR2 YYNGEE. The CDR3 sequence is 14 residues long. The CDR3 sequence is CASSVVQADYGYTF. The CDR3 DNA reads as TGTGCCAGCAGCGTAGTACAGGCTGACTATGGCTACACCTTC.

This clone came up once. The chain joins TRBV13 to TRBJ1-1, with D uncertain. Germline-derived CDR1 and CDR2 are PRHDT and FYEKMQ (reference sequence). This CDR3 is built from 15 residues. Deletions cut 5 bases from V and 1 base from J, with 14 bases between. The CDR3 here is CASSPRYTKNTEAFF. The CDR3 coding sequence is TGTGCCAGCAGCCCCCGTTACACAAAGAACACTGAAGCTTTCTTT.